Listed below are T cell receptor beta chains from one sample, sequenced in a study of cytomegalovirus exposure and HLA in healthy donors. Method: immunoSEQ multiplex PCR; TCRdb's copy keeps in-frame clones and lacks some. This sample yields approximately 160,000 clones, of which 84% are seen a single time; more than 0.35% belongs to the top ten. The source material was PBMCs. The receptors were gathered from a boy aged 2-15 years in good health and CMV-seronegative. The CDR3 runs from the conserved cysteine through the conserved F or W. D genes are given only for firm matches. Expanded clones get a size class; other rows say once, few or many, or leave the size out.

CDR3nt: TGCGCCAGCAGTGGAACACAGGTCACAGATACGCAGTATTTT
CDR3aa: CASSGTQVTDTQYF
abundance: NA
j_gene: TRBJ2-3
d_gene: NA
v_gene: TRBV10-1

CDR3nt: TGCGCCAGCAGTGAGTTCCACCGGACCGGGGAGCTGTTTTTT
CDR3aa: CASSEFHRTGELFF
abundance: NA
j_gene: TRBJ2-2
d_gene: NA
v_gene: TRBV10-1

CDR3nt: TGTGCCAGCAGGGAACTAGCAGATACGCAGTATTTT
CDR3aa: CASRELADTQYF
abundance: NA
j_gene: TRBJ2-3
d_gene: NA
v_gene: TRBV2

CDR3nt: TGTGCCAGCAGCTTACGGCGGAGGGAGGTAGATACGCAGTATTTT
CDR3aa: CASSLRRREVDTQYF
abundance: NA
j_gene: TRBJ2-3
d_gene: NA
v_gene: TRBV7-9

CDR3nt: TGTGCCAGCAGCAAGGAGGGAGGGGCCACCGGGGAGCTGTTTTTT
CDR3aa: CASSKEGGATGELFF
abundance: NA
j_gene: TRBJ2-2
d_gene: TRBD2
v_gene: TRBV5-4

CDR3nt: TGCGCCAGCAGCCGAACAGGGGTTGGCCATAATTCACCCCTCCACTTT
CDR3aa: CASSRTGVGHNSPLHF
abundance: NA
j_gene: TRBJ1-6
d_gene: TRBD1
v_gene: TRBV5-1

CDR3nt: TGTGCCAGCAGCTTATCTGAGGCGGGGCAAGAGACCCAGTACTTC
CDR3aa: CASSLSEAGQETQYF
abundance: NA
j_gene: TRBJ2-5
d_gene: NA
v_gene: TRBV7-9

CDR3nt: TGTGCCAGTAGTATAGTAGGCCTCGGGAGCTCCTACAATGAGCAGTTCTTC
CDR3aa: CASSIVGLGSSYNEQFF
abundance: NA
j_gene: TRBJ2-1
d_gene: NA
v_gene: TRBV19

CDR3nt: TGTGCCAGCAGAGACATGAACACTGAAGCTTTCTTT
CDR3aa: CASRDMNTEAFF
abundance: NA
j_gene: TRBJ1-1
d_gene: NA
v_gene: TRBV27

CDR3nt: TGTGCCAGCGAACAAGAAATAAAGACCCAGTACTTC
CDR3aa: CASEQEIKTQYF
abundance: NA
j_gene: TRBJ2-5
d_gene: NA
v_gene: TRBV2

CDR3nt: TGTGCCACCAGCAGAGATTCGGAGGGTTCCTACGAGCAGTACTTC
CDR3aa: CATSRDSEGSYEQYF
abundance: NA
j_gene: TRBJ2-7
d_gene: NA
v_gene: TRBV15

CDR3nt: TGTGCCTGGAGTCGGGGGACCGTGAATAATTCACCCCTCCACTTT
CDR3aa: CAWSRGTVNNSPLHF
abundance: NA
j_gene: TRBJ1-6
d_gene: NA
v_gene: TRBV30

CDR3nt: TGTGCCTGGAGTGTGACAGGGGGTTCCGCCTACGAGCAGTACTTC
CDR3aa: CAWSVTGGSAYEQYF
abundance: NA
j_gene: TRBJ2-7
d_gene: TRBD1
v_gene: TRBV30

CDR3nt: TGTGCCAGCAGCTCACCCGGGACAGGGTCCTTAAACACCTTC
CDR3aa: CASSSPGTGSLNTF
abundance: NA
j_gene: TRBJ1-2
d_gene: TRBD1
v_gene: TRBV7-9

CDR3nt: TGCGCCAGCAGCCCCCAGGGAGGAGGCGAGACCCAGTACTTC
CDR3aa: CASSPQGGGETQYF
abundance: NA
j_gene: TRBJ2-5
d_gene: NA
v_gene: TRBV5-1

CDR3nt: TGTGCCAGCACGCTCGCGGGAGGGCCGGATACGCAGTATTTT
CDR3aa: CASTLAGGPDTQYF
abundance: NA
j_gene: TRBJ2-3
d_gene: TRBD2
v_gene: TRBV28

CDR3nt: TGCGCCAGCAGCCCAGGGGACACAGATACGCAGTATTTT
CDR3aa: CASSPGDTDTQYF
abundance: once
j_gene: TRBJ2-3
d_gene: NA
v_gene: TRBV5-1

CDR3nt: TGTGCCAGCAGCGCCCGGGACAGATTCTATGGCTACACCTTC
CDR3aa: CASSARDRFYGYTF
abundance: once
j_gene: TRBJ1-2
d_gene: TRBD1
v_gene: TRBV6-1

CDR3nt: TGTGCCAGCAGCGTAGCGGGACAGGGAAACTACGAGCAGTACTTC
CDR3aa: CASSVAGQGNYEQYF
abundance: NA
j_gene: TRBJ2-7
d_gene: TRBD1
v_gene: TRBV9

CDR3nt: TGCGCCAGCAGCACCACTAGCGGGAGTATCGAGCAGTACTTC
CDR3aa: CASSTTSGSIEQYF
abundance: NA
j_gene: TRBJ2-7
d_gene: TRBD2
v_gene: TRBV5-1

CDR3nt: TGTGCCAGCTCGCCAGGGGGAGATACTGTCGATGAGCAGTTCTTC
CDR3aa: CASSPGGDTVDEQFF
abundance: NA
j_gene: TRBJ2-1
d_gene: TRBD1
v_gene: TRBV6-1

CDR3nt: TGTGCCAGCAGCCAAGGACTAGCGGGAGTCGCGAATACGCAGTATTTT
CDR3aa: CASSQGLAGVANTQYF
abundance: once
j_gene: TRBJ2-3
d_gene: TRBD2
v_gene: TRBV7-2

CDR3nt: TGCGCCAGCAGCTTGGCCGGGTCTGACACCGGGGAGCTGTTTTTT
CDR3aa: CASSLAGSDTGELFF
abundance: NA
j_gene: TRBJ2-2
d_gene: NA
v_gene: TRBV5-1

CDR3nt: TGCGCCAGCACCCGATTGGGGGCCCCTTCGGAAAAACTGTTTTTT
CDR3aa: CASTRLGAPSEKLFF
abundance: few
j_gene: TRBJ1-4
d_gene: NA
v_gene: TRBV4-1

CDR3nt: TGTGCCAGCAGCTTCGGGACTAGCGAACAAGAGACCCAGTACTTC
CDR3aa: CASSFGTSEQETQYF
abundance: NA
j_gene: TRBJ2-5
d_gene: TRBD2
v_gene: TRBV11-3

CDR3nt: TGTGCCAGCAGCCCTGGCACCTCCTACAATGAGCAGTTCTTC
CDR3aa: CASSPGTSYNEQFF
abundance: NA
j_gene: TRBJ2-1
d_gene: NA
v_gene: TRBV9

CDR3nt: TGTGCCAGCACCAGGCAGGCGAACACCGGGGAGCTGTTTTTT
CDR3aa: CASTRQANTGELFF
abundance: NA
j_gene: TRBJ2-2
d_gene: NA
v_gene: TRBV2

CDR3nt: TGTGCCAGCAGCTTAGGCGGACACCTAGAAAAACTGTTTTTT
CDR3aa: CASSLGGHLEKLFF
abundance: NA
j_gene: TRBJ1-4
d_gene: NA
v_gene: TRBV7-6

CDR3nt: TGTGCCAGCAGCCCACGCCACTACGATACGCAGTATTTT
CDR3aa: CASSPRHYDTQYF
abundance: NA
j_gene: TRBJ2-3
d_gene: NA
v_gene: TRBV7-6

CDR3nt: TGTGCCAGCGGGGGCAGGTACGAGCAGTACTTC
CDR3aa: CASGGRYEQYF
abundance: once
j_gene: TRBJ2-7
d_gene: NA
v_gene: TRBV28

CDR3nt: TGTGCCAGCAGTCGAACTGTAGCGGTCAATGAGCAGTTCTTC
CDR3aa: CASSRTVAVNEQFF
abundance: NA
j_gene: TRBJ2-1
d_gene: NA
v_gene: TRBV2

CDR3nt: TGCAGCGTTGAAGATAAGCGGGAGGGCCGGTACAATGAGCAGTTCTTC
CDR3aa: CSVEDKREGRYNEQFF
abundance: NA
j_gene: TRBJ2-1
d_gene: TRBD2
v_gene: TRBV29-1

CDR3nt: TGTGCCAGCAGCCCAGGGGGCGGTTTCGGAAAACTGTTTTTT
CDR3aa: CASSPGGGFGKLFF
abundance: NA
j_gene: TRBJ1-4
d_gene: TRBD1
v_gene: TRBV7-9

CDR3nt: TGTGCCAGCAGTGAGACAGTATTTTCTGAAGCTTTCTTT
CDR3aa: CASSETVFSEAFF
abundance: NA
j_gene: TRBJ1-1
d_gene: NA
v_gene: TRBV6-6

CDR3nt: TGCGCCAGCAGGAGTCAGTTGTTAGGGGACGAGCAGTACTTC
CDR3aa: CASRSQLLGDEQYF
abundance: once
j_gene: TRBJ2-7
d_gene: NA
v_gene: TRBV10-2

CDR3nt: TGTGCCAGCAGCGTAGAGGAGGGACTAGCGTCCCGTGGAGAGACCCAGTACTTC
CDR3aa: CASSVEEGLASRGETQYF
abundance: NA
j_gene: TRBJ2-5
d_gene: TRBD2
v_gene: TRBV9

CDR3nt: TGTGCCAGCAGTCCTGACATTAGGGGAGGGGTAAAACTGTTTTTT
CDR3aa: CASSPDIRGGVKLFF
abundance: NA
j_gene: TRBJ1-4
d_gene: NA
v_gene: TRBV2

CDR3nt: TGTGCCAGCAGCCCCAATTCGGACTTCCTTTTGGCAGATACGCAGTATTTT
CDR3aa: CASSPNSDFLLADTQYF
abundance: NA
j_gene: TRBJ2-3
d_gene: NA
v_gene: TRBV7-3

CDR3nt: TGCAGCGTTAAAAATACCGGGACAGGGCGAGGCACTGAAGCTTTCTTT
CDR3aa: CSVKNTGTGRGTEAFF
abundance: NA
j_gene: TRBJ1-1
d_gene: TRBD1
v_gene: TRBV29-1

CDR3nt: TGCAGCGTTGAGGCTGCAGGGCCGCTCGAGCAGTACTTC
CDR3aa: CSVEAAGPLEQYF
abundance: NA
j_gene: TRBJ2-7
d_gene: NA
v_gene: TRBV29-1

CDR3nt: TGTGCCAGCAGCTTAGTGGCGGGAGTCGGCACAGATACGCAGTATTTT
CDR3aa: CASSLVAGVGTDTQYF
abundance: NA
j_gene: TRBJ2-3
d_gene: TRBD2
v_gene: TRBV11-2